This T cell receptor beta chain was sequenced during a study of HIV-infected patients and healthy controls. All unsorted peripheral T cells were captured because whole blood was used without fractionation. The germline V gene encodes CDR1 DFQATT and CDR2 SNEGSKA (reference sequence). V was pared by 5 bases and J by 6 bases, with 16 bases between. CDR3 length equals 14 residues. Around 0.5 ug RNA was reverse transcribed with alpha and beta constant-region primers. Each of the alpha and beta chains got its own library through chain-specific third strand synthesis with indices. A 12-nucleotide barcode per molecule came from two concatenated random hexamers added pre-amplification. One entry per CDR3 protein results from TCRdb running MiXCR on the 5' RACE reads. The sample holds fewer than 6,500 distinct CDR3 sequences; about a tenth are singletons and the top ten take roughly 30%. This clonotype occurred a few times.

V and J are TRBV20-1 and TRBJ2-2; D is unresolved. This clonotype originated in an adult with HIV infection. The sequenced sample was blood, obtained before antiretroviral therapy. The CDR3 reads CSASGPRIAGELFF. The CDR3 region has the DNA TGCAGTGCTTCCGGGCCGAGGATTGCCGGGGAGCTGTTTTTT.